One T cell receptor beta chain is described in this entry. TCRdb's table, derived via immunoSEQ multiplex PCR, lists solely in-frame clones and lacks some. The sample consists of fewer than 85,000 clones, roughly 87% of them appearing once. PBMC were collected before vaccination, two weeks after the third vaccination, and at progression. The entry originates in a study of glioma-infiltrating T cells after dendritic cell vaccination. Sequencing was performed on blood, taken before dendritic cell vaccination. The sequence derives from a human donor with glioblastoma.

The CDR3 reads CASSFAGVSYEQYF. The DNA of the CDR3 is TGTGCCAGCAGCTTTGCAGGGGTCTCCTACGAGCAGTACTTC. The chain couples TRBV7-2 to TRBJ2-7; D is perhaps TRBD1 (6 bases). In germline, CDR1 is SGHTA, CDR2 FQGNSA. The CDR3 spans 14 residues. V was shortened by 3 bases and J by 0 bases, with 9 bases between the two germline ends.